A single sample is the source of the 30 T cell receptor beta chains below, sequenced in a study of blood T cell repertoires in COVID-19 (TCRdb year 2020). The method behind the library was the immunoSEQ multiplex PCR assay. TCRdb holds this immuneACCESS table with in-frame rearrangements only. Some clones are missing; in checked studies, unresolved V genes explain under half, and the rest has no known cause. This sample lists almost 40,000 clones; about 85% were detected once. The leading ten clones occupy over 3.5% of the sample. Sequencing was carried out using peripheral blood. All receptors come from a man in his sixties with acute or convalescent COVID-19.

This clone appeared once. This CDR3 reads CASSHRRGLTDTQYF. The CDR3 DNA is TGTGCCAGCAGCCACCGTCGGGGACTCACAGATACGCAGTATTTT. This rearrangement joins TRBV7-6 to TRBJ2-3; D might be TRBD2 (6 bases). Between the trimmed V and J ends, which lost 5 bases and 2 bases, there was a span of 14 bases. Germline lookup yields CDR1 SGHVS and CDR2 FNYEAQ. The CDR3 loop spans 15 amino acids.

The rearrangement uses TRBV6-5 and TRBJ1-5, with 7 bases matching TRBD1. V lost 6 bases and J lost 4; bases outside the gene matches: 6. Germline V gene sequence: CDR1 MNHEY, CDR2 SVGAGI. CDR3 length: 14 amino acids. CDR3 in amino acids: CASSETRGNQPQHF. The DNA for the CDR3 is TGTGCCAGCAGCGAGACCAGGGGGAATCAGCCCCAGCATTTT.

This clone has only one observation. J is TRBJ1-3 and V is TRBV28, with TRBD1 as a possible D gene (5 bases). V dropped 6 bases and J dropped 2 bases, with 17 bases sitting between them. Germline V gene sequence: CDR1 MDHEN, CDR2 SYDVKM. The CDR3 runs to 16 residues. Here the CDR3 reads CASRGSGGLTGNTIYF. The CDR3 nucleotides are TGTGCCAGCAGGGGGAGCGGGGGGTTAACTGGAAACACCATATATTTT.

The J gene is TRBJ1-1, the V gene TRBV5-4; tentative D call: TRBD1 (6 bases). The ends were cut back, 4 bases at V and 4 bases at J, with 14 bases in the middle. The germline V gene encodes CDR1 SGHNT and CDR2 YYREEE (reference sequence). The CDR3 loop spans 14 amino acids. CDR3 protein: CASSRNTGFTEAFF. The CDR3 bases are TGTGCCAGCAGCCGAAACACAGGGTTCACTGAAGCTTTCTTT.

The sample holds one count of this clone. The rearrangement uses TRBV5-1 and TRBJ2-1; D is possibly TRBD1 (6 bases). Trimming removed 1 base from V and 7 bases from J, with 21 bases in between. Germline V lookup: CDR1 SGHRS, CDR2 YFSETQ. The CDR3 extends over 17 amino acids. In nucleotides, the CDR3 is TGCGCCAGCAGCTTGATCGAATCTTCGAGGACAGTAAATGAGCAGTTCTTC. As protein: CASSLIESSRTVNEQFF.

The chain joins TRBV6-5 to TRBJ2-7; tentatively, D is TRBD1 (6 bases). Trimming pared 2 bases from V and 4 bases from J, leaving 12 bases between. The CDR3 runs 14 residues. Germline CDR1 MNHEY, CDR2 SVGAGI. Written as DNA, the CDR3 is TGTGCCAGCAGTTACGGCAGGGGCCCGTACGAGCAGTACTTC. Its protein is CASSYGRGPYEQYF.

This sequence joins TRBV6-5 and TRBJ1-1; D is undetermined. CDR1 and CDR2 from the germline V gene are MNHEY and SVGAGI. Trimming shortened V by 9 bases and J by 6 bases, and 20 bases separated the two germline ends. The CDR3 extends over 14 amino acids. The CDR3 bases are TGTGCCAGTGGGCATAGGGAGAGTAGCGCTGAAGCTTTCTTT. As protein: CASGHRESSAEAFF.

This clone was recorded once. This chain joins TRBV10-3 and TRBJ1-2, with D perhaps matching TRBD1 (5 bases). The CDR3 is 14 residues long. In germline, CDR1 is ENHRY, CDR2 SYGVKD. The germline V and J ends were trimmed by 11 bases and 4 bases, with 20 bases remaining between them. The CDR3 loop is CASTWDLEVYGYTF. The CDR3 nucleotides read TGTGCCTCAACCTGGGACTTGGAGGTCTATGGCTACACCTTC.

As for this clone: This CDR3 is also generated by other DNA sequences in the sample. This chain links TRBV3-1 (or the pseudogene TRBV3-2) with TRBJ1-6, with a possible D match to TRBD1 (5 bases). Deletions cut 4 bases from V and 7 bases from J, with 11 bases between. The CDR3 runs 14 residues. The germline gives CDR1 LGHDT, CDR2 YNNKEL (reference sequence). In DNA, the CDR3 is TGTGCCAGCAGCCCCCGGCAGGGAAATTCACCCCTCCACTTT. It codes for CASSPRQGNSPLHF.

The J gene is TRBJ2-7, the V gene TRBV11-2; TRBD2 agrees at 8 bases. Germline V gives CDR1 SGHAT, CDR2 FQNNGV. J gave up 7 bases and V 3 bases, and 8 bases lay outside the gene matches. The CDR3 consists of 14 residues. CDR3 loop: CASSLDRGGREQYF. Here the CDR3 DNA reads TGTGCCAGCAGCTTGGACCGGGGGGGCCGGGAGCAGTACTTC.

The chain couples TRBV5-1 to TRBJ1-5; D perhaps matches TRBD1 (6 bases). The V end was cut by 4 bases, the J end by 7 bases, with 15 bases between. CDR1 is SGHRS and CDR2 is YFSETQ in the germline V gene. The CDR3 extends over 14 amino acids. CDR3: CASSPGHPGQPQHF. CDR3 coding DNA: TGCGCCAGCAGCCCGGGACACCCGGGGCAGCCCCAGCATTTT.

The genes are TRBV12-3 or TRBV12-4 and TRBJ2-3, with no clear D. V dropped 8 bases and J dropped 3 bases, with 12 bases sitting between them. The CDR3 extends over 13 amino acids. The CDR3 here is CASRLPMTDTQYF. For the CDR3, the DNA is TGTGCCAGCCGACTGCCGATGACAGATACGCAGTATTTT.

The table lists this clone with a count of one. The chain combines TRBV12-3 or TRBV12-4 with TRBJ2-5; TRBD1 matches at 10 bases. This CDR3 has 13 amino acids. Trimming cost V 7 bases and J 5 bases; bases outside gene matches: 4. This CDR3 reads CASTSGQGETQYF. CDR3 DNA sequence: TGTGCCAGCACCTCGGGACAGGGGGAGACCCAGTACTTC.

The chain has TRBV11-2 and TRBJ2-5; D remains unclear. The CDR3 covers 14 residues. V was cut by 0 bases and J by 2 bases, with 7 bases left in between. Germline V gene lookup returns CDR1 SGHAT and CDR2 FQNNGV. CDR3 nucleotides: TGTGCCAGCAGCTTAGATTCTCCGCAAGAGACCCAGTACTTC. It codes for CASSLDSPQETQYF. Full variable domain (outside the CDR3, taken from reference TRBV11-2 and TRBJ2-5): EAGVAQSPRYKIIEKRQSVAFWCNPISGHATLYWYQQILGQGPKLLIQFQNNGVVDDSQLPKDRFSAERLKGVDSTLKIQPAKLEDSAVYLCASSLDSPQETQYFGPGTRLLVL.

This chain links TRBV28 with TRBJ1-5; 9 positions agree with TRBD1. The CDR3 has 13 residues. Germline V CDR1 and CDR2: MDHEN, SYDVKM. J lost 3 bases, V lost 8 bases, and 2 bases had no gene match. CDR3 in amino acids: CASGTGYNQPQHF. Here the CDR3 DNA reads TGTGCCAGCGGGACAGGGTACAATCAGCCCCAGCATTTT.

This clone was found a few times. The genes are TRBV5-8 and TRBJ2-5, with D possibly TRBD1 on 6 matching bases. The CDR3 contains 14 residues. Germline V CDR1 and CDR2: SGHTS, YDEGEE. V dropped 1 base and J dropped 1 base, with 8 bases sitting between them. In DNA form, the CDR3 reads TGTGCCAGCAGCTTGCAGGACAGCCAAGAGACCCAGTACTTC. It translates to CASSLQDSQETQYF.

This sequence joins TRBV7-6 and TRBJ2-5; the match to TRBD2 covers 7 bases. CDR1 is SGHVS, CDR2 FNYEAQ, per germline. The CDR3 runs to 17 residues. Trimming took 2 bases from V and 1 from J; bases not matched to a gene: 10. DNA for the CDR3: TGTGCCAGCAGCTTATCCTTCACCAGCGGGACCCAAGAGACCCAGTACTTC. Amino acid sequence: CASSLSFTSGTQETQYF.

V and J are TRBV30 and TRBJ2-7, with D tentatively TRBD2 (5 bases). The CDR3 spans 13 residues. Trimming took 0 bases from V and 9 from J, leaving 15 bases between them. Germline lookup yields CDR1 GTSNPN and CDR2 SVGIG (reference sequence). For the CDR3, the DNA is TGTGCCTGGAGTGTCGGGGTTAGTCGCGGGCAGTACTTC. This codes for CAWSVGVSRGQYF. Full variable domain (outside the CDR3, taken from reference TRBV30 and TRBJ2-7): SQTIHQWPATLVQPVGSPLSLECTVEGTSNPNLYWYRQAAGRGLQLLFYSVGIGQISSEVPQNLSASRPQDRQFILSSKKLLLSDSGFYLCAWSVGVSRGQYFGPGTRLTVT.

CDR3 in amino acids: CAWSPGTGGKTQYF. CDR3 nucleotides: TGTGCCTGGAGTCCGGGGACAGGGGGGAAGACCCAGTACTTC. The chain has TRBV30 and TRBJ2-5, with 11 positions matching TRBD1. CDR1 is GTSNPN and CDR2 is SVGIG in the germline V gene (reference sequence). This CDR3 has 14 residues. V lost 2 bases, J lost 6 bases, and 5 bases stayed unmatched. Full variable domain (missing parts from reference TRBV30 and TRBJ2-5): SQTIHQWPATLVQPVGSPLSLECTVEGTSNPNLYWYRQAAGRGLQLLFYSVGIGQISSEVPQNLSASRPQDRQFILSSKKLLLSDSGFYLCAWSPGTGGKTQYFGPGTRLLVL.

The chain couples TRBV7-2 to TRBJ1-1, with TRBD1 as a possible D gene (5 bases). The V end lost 5 bases, the J end lost 1 base, and 8 bases lay between the germline ends. This CDR3 comprises 13 residues. Per the germline V gene, CDR1 is SGHTA and CDR2 is FQGNSA. Written as DNA, the CDR3 is TGTGCCAGCAGCCGCGGACAGAACACTGAAGCTTTCTTT. Translated, it gives CASSRGQNTEAFF.

As concerns this clone: The germline gene is not matched at one end of the junction; a read error may be the cause. V gene TRBV13 combines with J gene TRBJ2-7; 7 bases are shared with TRBD1. This CDR3 has 14 residues. CDR1 PRHDT and CDR2 FYEKMQ come from the germline V gene (reference sequence). CDR3 residues: CASSVGQVIYEQYF. In DNA, the CDR3 is TGTGCCAGCAGCGTAGGACAGGTCATCTACGAGCAGTACTTC.

This rearrangement joins TRBV7-9 to TRBJ1-1; 7 nucleotides line up with TRBD1. The germline V gene has CDR1 SEHNR and CDR2 FQNEAQ (reference sequence). The CDR3 contains 14 residues. After removal of 5 bases from V and 1 base from J, the junction contained 4 bases not matched to a gene. CDR3 protein: CASSRQGQNTEAFF. The DNA of the CDR3 is TGTGCCAGCAGCCGACAGGGCCAGAACACTGAAGCTTTCTTT.

This chain joins TRBV7-2 and TRBJ2-5; no firm D call. This CDR3 region has 16 residues. Germline loops: CDR1 SGHTA, CDR2 FQGNSA. Trimming stripped 5 bases from V and 2 bases from J, with 18 bases between. CDR3 DNA: TGTGCCAGCAGCCTCGGTGTACTACTGCAACAAGAGACCCAGTACTTC. It encodes CASSLGVLLQQETQYF.

This clone was seen only once. The gene calls are TRBV28 and TRBJ1-4; D may be TRBD1 (5 bases). The CDR3 extends over 13 amino acids. V lost 10 bases and J 3 bases, leaving 12 bases between the germline ends. Germline assignment: CDR1 MDHEN and CDR2 SYDVKM. In nucleotides, the CDR3 is TGTGCCACCACGGGGGGGGCTAATGAAAAACTGTTTTTT. Residues: CATTGGANEKLFF. The full variable domain, its missing parts supplied by reference TRBV28 and TRBJ1-4, is DVKVTQSSRYLVKRTGEKVFLECVQDMDHENMFWYRQDPGLGLRLIYFSYDVKMKEKGDIPEGYSVSREKKERFSLILESASTNQTSMYLCATTGGANEKLFFGSGTQLSVL.

The chain combines TRBV12-3 or TRBV12-4 with TRBJ1-2, with D hard to call. The CDR3 is 11 amino acids. Trimming took off 8 bases at V and 8 bases at J, with 12 bases between the two ends. CDR3 amino acids: CASEGRSGYTF. DNA of the CDR3: TGTGCCAGCGAAGGAAGGAGCGGCTACACCTTC.

This clone was counted between two and nine times. The chain joins TRBV9 to TRBJ1-2; 10 nucleotides line up with TRBD1. CDR1 is SGDLS, CDR2 YYNGEE, per germline. The CDR3 is 14 residues long. Unmatched junction bases numbered 7, after V lost 3 bases and J lost 8 bases. The CDR3 bases are TGTGCCAGCAGCGAGGGGGGACAGGGGTCCGGCTACACCTTC. Protein: CASSEGGQGSGYTF.

The chain carries TRBV6-5 and TRBJ1-1; 8 bases are a match to TRBD1. The germline V gene encodes CDR1 MNHEY and CDR2 SVGAGI. The CDR3 length is 14 residues. Trimming took 0 bases from V and 5 from J; bases not matched to a gene: 2. CDR3 sequence: CASSYSTGVTEAFF. In DNA, the CDR3 is TGTGCCAGCAGTTACTCGACAGGGGTGACTGAAGCTTTCTTT.

The chain links TRBV11-2 to TRBJ2-7, with 8 bases matching TRBD1. Germline lookup yields CDR1 SGHAT and CDR2 FQNNGV. V was clipped by 2 bases and J by 4 bases; unmatched bases: 7. The CDR3 is 15 residues long. For the CDR3, the DNA is TGTGCCAGCAGCTTAAACCCAGGGGGCTCATACGAGCAGTACTTC. Translating gives CASSLNPGGSYEQYF.

Note on this clone: Relative to the germline gene, one junction end is altered; a read error may explain this. The rearrangement joins TRBV3-1 (or the pseudogene TRBV3-2) to TRBJ2-7; a possible D gene is TRBD2 (6 bases). CDR1 is LGHDT and CDR2 is YNNKEL in the germline V gene (reference sequence). This CDR3 has 15 amino acids. The CDR3 bases are TGTGCCAGCAGCGAAGAGTGGGCGGGGTCGGGAGAGCAGTACTTC. Residues: CASSEEWAGSGEQYF.

This chain uses TRBV10-3 with TRBJ1-4; TRBD1 agrees at 9 bases. The CDR3 extends over 13 amino acids. V shed 6 bases and J 7 bases; nucleotides not matched to a gene: 3. Germline assignment: CDR1 ENHRY and CDR2 SYGVKD. Here the CDR3 reads CAISGTGPEKLFF. CDR3 in DNA: TGTGCCATCAGCGGGACAGGGCCTGAAAAACTGTTTTTT.